What follows are 14 T cell receptor beta chains derived from one specimen sequenced in a study of blood T cell repertoires in COVID-19 (dated by TCRdb to the early 2020s). Library creation used the immunoSEQ multiplex PCR assay. TCRdb obtained this table from immuneACCESS and retained in-frame rearrangements with V and J assigned. These tables miss some clones; where compared with another copy, unresolved V genes account for less than half of the shortfall, and the remainder is unexplained. This sample gives some 57,000 clones in total; about 88% of them show up just once. The ten largest clones add up to 1.6% of the sample. Sample: peripheral blood. These receptor sequences come from a man between 60 and 75 years old with acute or convalescent COVID-19.

The chain combines TRBV5-1 with TRBJ2-5, with a weak D call TRBD1 (5 bases). Per germline, CDR1 SGHRS and CDR2 YFSETQ. Between the trimmed V and J ends, which lost 3 bases and 4 bases, there was a span of 13 bases. CDR3 size: 14 residues. The CDR3 here is CASSWTRGGETQYF. CDR3 coding DNA: TGCGCCAGCAGCTGGACAAGGGGTGGAGAGACCCAGTACTTC.

The CDR3 region has the DNA TGTGCCAGCAGTAACGACAGGAACACTGAAGCTTTCTTT. Its protein is CASSNDRNTEAFF. The chain employs TRBV6-5 and TRBJ1-1, with a possible D match to TRBD1 (5 bases). Trimming shortened V by 5 bases and J by 1 base, and 8 bases separated the two germline ends. This CDR3 has 13 residues. The germline gives CDR1 MNHEY, CDR2 SVGAGI.

The chain links TRBV30 to TRBJ1-5; 7 bases line up with TRBD1. The CDR3 is 13 residues long. CDR1 is GTSNPN and CDR2 is SVGIG in the germline V gene (reference sequence). V lost 2 bases and J lost 6; bases outside the gene matches: 4. The CDR3 DNA reads TGTGCCTGGAGTAGACAGGGCGGTCAGCCCCAGCATTTT. It codes for CAWSRQGGQPQHF.

The chain uses TRBV28 and TRBJ2-3; 7 bases are shared with TRBD1. The germline V gene has CDR1 MDHEN and CDR2 SYDVKM. The CDR3 runs to 12 residues. V lost 6 bases and J lost 7; bases outside the gene matches: 4. The CDR3 sequence is CASSLGQHTQYF. The CDR3 bases are TGTGCCAGCAGCTTGGGACAGCATACGCAGTATTTT.

In this sample, this clone turned up a few times. This chain uses TRBV12-3 or TRBV12-4 with TRBJ2-5; D gene uncertain. The V end was cut by 5 bases, the J end by 2 bases, with 3 bases between. CDR3 length equals 11 residues. The CDR3 nucleotides are TGTGCCAGCAGTCAACAAGAGACCCAGTACTTC. Its protein is CASSQQETQYF.

This chain joins TRBV3-1 (or the pseudogene TRBV3-2) and TRBJ2-2, with D unresolved. The V end was cut by 2 bases, the J end by 5 bases, with 9 bases between. Germline V gives CDR1 LGHDT, CDR2 YNNKEL (reference sequence). The CDR3 covers 14 residues. DNA of the CDR3: TGTGCCAGCAGCCAACTAGGTGAAACCGGGGAGCTGTTTTTT. It encodes CASSQLGETGELFF.

The CDR3 here is CAWSVGLAGVTDTQYF. CDR3 coding DNA: TGTGCCTGGAGTGTAGGACTAGCGGGGGTAACAGATACGCAGTATTTT. This chain joins TRBV30 and TRBJ2-3; 13 nucleotides agree with TRBD2. The CDR3 extends over 16 amino acids. Germline values: CDR1 GTSNPN, CDR2 SVGIG (reference sequence). Germline trimming cut 0 bases from V and 3 bases from J; bases unmatched to any gene: 3.

The rearrangement joins TRBV9 to TRBJ1-1; the D is unclear. The length of the CDR3 is 15 residues. V was cut by 0 bases and J by 2 bases, with 11 bases left in between. The germline V gene encodes CDR1 SGDLS and CDR2 YYNGEE. In DNA, the CDR3 is TGTGCCAGCAGCGTAGGTAATTTGGCTAACACTGAAGCTTTCTTT. It specifies CASSVGNLANTEAFF.

This sequence joins TRBV30 and TRBJ2-4, with 7 nucleotides matching TRBD2. V trimming: 1 base; J trimming: 0 bases; junction bases outside the gene matches: 3. Germline CDR1 is GTSNPN and CDR2 is SVGIG (reference sequence). The CDR3 length is 15 residues. CDR3: CAWSGEGIAKNIQYF. The DNA for the CDR3 is TGTGCCTGGAGTGGGGAGGGGATAGCCAAAAACATTCAGTACTTC. The complete variable domain, with remaining parts taken from reference TRBV30 and TRBJ2-4, reads SQTIHQWPATLVQPVGSPLSLECTVEGTSNPNLYWYRQAAGRGLQLLFYSVGIGQISSEVPQNLSASRPQDRQFILSSKKLLLSDSGFYLCAWSGEGIAKNIQYFGAGTRLSVL.

This chain joins TRBV6-6 and TRBJ1-2; D unresolved. Germline CDR1 MNHNY, CDR2 SVGAGI (reference sequence). Trimming removed 6 bases from V and 8 bases from J, with 13 bases in between. The CDR3 loop spans 12 amino acids. Here the CDR3 DNA reads TGTGCCAGCAGGCGCTCGGGGATCGGCTACACCTTC. It translates to CASRRSGIGYTF.

The chain carries TRBV15 and TRBJ2-6; TRBD1 might be the D (5 bases). The CDR3 runs 17 residues. The germline V and J ends were trimmed by 2 bases and 1 base, with 12 bases remaining between them. Germline assignment: CDR1 LNHNV and CDR2 YYDKDF (reference sequence). CDR3 nucleotide sequence: TGTGCCACCAGCAGATCCCTAGGGGAATCTGGGGCCAACGTCCTGACTTTC. Amino acid sequence: CATSRSLGESGANVLTF.

The J gene is TRBJ1-1, the V gene TRBV6-5; D not certain. CDR1 is MNHEY and CDR2 is SVGAGI in the germline V gene. V was clipped by 10 bases and J by 3 bases, with 12 bases between them. This CDR3 is 12 amino acids long. The CDR3 region is CATRVKDTEAFF. Here the CDR3 DNA reads TGTGCCACCCGGGTTAAGGACACTGAAGCTTTCTTT.

V and J are TRBV6-5 and TRBJ1-6, with a weak D call TRBD1 (5 bases). CDR1 and CDR2 from the germline V gene are MNHEY and SVGAGI. V lost 8 bases to trimming and J lost 6 bases, with 11 bases between them. The CDR3 sequence is 13 residues long. CDR3 nucleotides: TGTGCCAGCTTGGAGACAGCTAATTCACCCCTCCACTTT. Translating it yields CASLETANSPLHF.

The V and J genes are TRBV10-2 and TRBJ1-5; D might be TRBD1 (5 bases). Trimming shortened V by 2 bases and J by 7 bases, and 12 bases separated the two germline ends. The germline CDR1 and CDR2 sequences are WSHSY and SAAADI. The CDR3 is made up of 14 amino acids. CDR3 DNA sequence: TGCGCCAGCAGTGAGGTTGACAGACTCCAGCCCCAGCATTTT. This encodes CASSEVDRLQPQHF.